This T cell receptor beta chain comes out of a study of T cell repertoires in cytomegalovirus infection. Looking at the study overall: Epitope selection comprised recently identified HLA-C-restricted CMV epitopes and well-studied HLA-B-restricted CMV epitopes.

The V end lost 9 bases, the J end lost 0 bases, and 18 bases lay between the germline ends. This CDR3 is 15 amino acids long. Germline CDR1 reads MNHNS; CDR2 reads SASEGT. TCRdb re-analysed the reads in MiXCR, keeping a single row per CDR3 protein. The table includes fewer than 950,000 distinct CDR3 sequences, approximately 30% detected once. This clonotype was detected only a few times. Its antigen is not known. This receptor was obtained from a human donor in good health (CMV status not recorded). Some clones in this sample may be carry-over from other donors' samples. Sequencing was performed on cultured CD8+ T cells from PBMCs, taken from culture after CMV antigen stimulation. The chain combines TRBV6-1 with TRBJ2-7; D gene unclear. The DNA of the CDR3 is TGTGCCAGACTCCCCCCGGGCAGTAGCTCCTACGAGCAGTACTTC. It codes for CARLPPGSSSYEQYF.